The rows below give T cell receptor beta chains drawn from one sample of a study of regulatory T cells in long-lasting Graves disease. One entry per CDR3 protein, called by TCRdb with MiXCR from the multiplex PCR reads. In the table there are 400,000 to 500,000 distinct CDR3 sequences, around 13% of which are singletons. This sample was also put to use in a study of T cells in Graves' hyperthyroidism and ophthalmopathy.

This specimen consisted of peripheral blood mononuclear cells (PBMCs), obtained at new diagnosis, from a patient treated with antithyroid drugs. The receptors stem from a woman aged 50 to 65 with Graves disease. Both conserved end residues are part of each CDR3. The order of the fields is D gene, V gene, clone size, J gene, CDR3 protein, CDR3 DNA. A D gene is named only where the DNA matches it firmly. Clone size is shown for a subset of rows, as once, few, many or a class of expanded clone.

d_call: -; v_call: TRBV20-1; clone_size: -; j_call: TRBJ1-2; cdr3_aa: CSASPSQMYGYTF; cdr3_nt: TGCAGTGCTTCACCTAGCCAAATGTATGGCTACACCTTC
d_call: TRBD1; v_call: TRBV12-3/TRBV12-4; clone_size: many; j_call: TRBJ1-1; cdr3_aa: CASRPDRVTEAFF; cdr3_nt: TGTGCCAGCAGACCCGACAGGGTCACTGAAGCTTTCTTT
d_call: -; v_call: TRBV11-2; clone_size: few; j_call: TRBJ2-6; cdr3_aa: CASTEGGSGANVLTF; cdr3_nt: TGTGCCAGCACAGAAGGGGGCTCTGGGGCCAACGTCCTGACTTTC
d_call: -; v_call: TRBV3-1; clone_size: many; j_call: TRBJ2-7; cdr3_aa: CASSQVSTSYEQYF; cdr3_nt: TGTGCCAGCAGCCAAGTGTCAACATCCTACGAGCAGTACTTC
d_call: -; v_call: TRBV6-1; clone_size: -; j_call: TRBJ2-2; cdr3_aa: CASSDLSNTGELFF; cdr3_nt: TGTGCCAGCAGCGACCTCTCGAACACCGGGGAGCTGTTTTTT
d_call: -; v_call: TRBV27; clone_size: many; j_call: TRBJ2-1; cdr3_aa: CASSSGTQGYNEQFF; cdr3_nt: TGTGCCAGCAGTTCCGGGACGCAGGGATACAATGAGCAGTTCTTC
d_call: TRBD2; v_call: TRBV7-2; clone_size: -; j_call: TRBJ2-1; cdr3_aa: CASSELAGTYNEQFF; cdr3_nt: TGTGCCAGCAGCGAATTAGCGGGAACCTACAATGAGCAGTTCTTC
d_call: TRBD2; v_call: TRBV20-1; clone_size: many; j_call: TRBJ2-7; cdr3_aa: CSAPPIAGATYEQYF; cdr3_nt: TGCAGTGCTCCCCCAATAGCGGGAGCGACCTACGAGCAGTACTTC
d_call: -; v_call: TRBV6-1; clone_size: few; j_call: TRBJ2-1; cdr3_aa: CASAMNEQFF; cdr3_nt: TGTGCCAGCGCCATGAATGAGCAGTTCTTC
d_call: -; v_call: TRBV20-1; clone_size: many; j_call: TRBJ2-1; cdr3_aa: CSAPPGGWDLSYNEQFF; cdr3_nt: TGCAGTGCTCCACCCGGCGGGTGGGACCTCTCCTACAATGAGCAGTTCTTC
d_call: TRBD1; v_call: TRBV27; clone_size: many; j_call: TRBJ1-5; cdr3_aa: CASSSRQGSRGAAQHF; cdr3_nt: TGTGCCAGCAGTTCCCGACAGGGATCGAGAGGGGCGGCGCAGCATTTT
d_call: -; v_call: TRBV6-1; clone_size: many; j_call: TRBJ1-1; cdr3_aa: CASTTGSRVAEAFF; cdr3_nt: TGTGCCAGCACGACAGGATCTCGAGTTGCTGAAGCTTTCTTT